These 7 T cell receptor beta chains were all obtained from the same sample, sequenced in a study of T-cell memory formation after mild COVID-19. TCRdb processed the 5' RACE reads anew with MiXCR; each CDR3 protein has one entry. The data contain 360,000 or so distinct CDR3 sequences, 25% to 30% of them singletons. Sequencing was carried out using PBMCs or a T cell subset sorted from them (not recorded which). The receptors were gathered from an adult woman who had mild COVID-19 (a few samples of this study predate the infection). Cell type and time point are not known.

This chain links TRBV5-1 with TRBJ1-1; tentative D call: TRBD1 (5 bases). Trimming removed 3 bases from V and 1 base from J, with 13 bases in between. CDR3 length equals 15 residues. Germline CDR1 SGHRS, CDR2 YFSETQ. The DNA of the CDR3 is TGCGCCAGCAGCTGGGGGACTCCTCAGAACACTGAAGCTTTCTTT. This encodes CASSWGTPQNTEAFF.

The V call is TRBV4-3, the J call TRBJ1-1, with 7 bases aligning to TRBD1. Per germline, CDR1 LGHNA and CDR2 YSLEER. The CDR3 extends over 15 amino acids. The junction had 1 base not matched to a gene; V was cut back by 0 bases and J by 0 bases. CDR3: CASSQDTGVNTEAFF. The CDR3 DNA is TGCGCCAGCAGCCAAGATACAGGGGTGAACACTGAAGCTTTCTTT.

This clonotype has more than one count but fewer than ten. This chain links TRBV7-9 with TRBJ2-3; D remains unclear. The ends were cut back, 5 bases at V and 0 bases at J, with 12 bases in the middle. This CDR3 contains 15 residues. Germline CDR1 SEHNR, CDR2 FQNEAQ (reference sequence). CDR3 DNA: TGTGCCAGCAGCGAAATGAAGGACAGCACAGATACGCAGTATTTT. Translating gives CASSEMKDSTDTQYF.

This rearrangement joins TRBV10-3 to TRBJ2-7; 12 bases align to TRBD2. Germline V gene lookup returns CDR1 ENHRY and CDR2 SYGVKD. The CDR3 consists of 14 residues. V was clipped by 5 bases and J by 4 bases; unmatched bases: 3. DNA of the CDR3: TGTGCCATCAGTTCAGGACTAGCGGGATACGAGCAGTACTTC. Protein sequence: CAISSGLAGYEQYF.

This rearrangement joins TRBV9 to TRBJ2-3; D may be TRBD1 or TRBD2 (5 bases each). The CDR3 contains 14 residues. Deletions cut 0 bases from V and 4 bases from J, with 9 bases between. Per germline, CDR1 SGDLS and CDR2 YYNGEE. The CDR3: CASSVASGPDTQYF. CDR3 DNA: TGTGCCAGCAGCGTAGCTTCGGGGCCAGATACGCAGTATTTT.

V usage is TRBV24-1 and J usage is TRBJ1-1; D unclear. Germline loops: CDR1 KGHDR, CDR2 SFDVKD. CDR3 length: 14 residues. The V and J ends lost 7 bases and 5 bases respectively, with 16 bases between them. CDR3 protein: CATRESSDGTEAFF. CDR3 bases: TGTGCCACCAGAGAGAGTTCTGATGGGACTGAAGCTTTCTTT.

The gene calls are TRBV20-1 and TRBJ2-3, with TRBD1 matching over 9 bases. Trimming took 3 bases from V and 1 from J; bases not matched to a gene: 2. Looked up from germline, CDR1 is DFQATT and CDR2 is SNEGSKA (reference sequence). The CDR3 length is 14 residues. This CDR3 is CSARRTGGTDTQYF. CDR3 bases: TGCAGTGCTAGGAGGACAGGGGGCACAGATACGCAGTATTTT.